This T cell receptor beta chain comes out of a study of cytomegalovirus exposure and HLA in healthy donors. General study points: A link between a missense DCLRE1C variant and TCR beta V- and J-gene trimming emerged from a later analysis. Presence/absence analyses took donor sequencing depth as roughly uniform. The authors later found TCR association rates varying by HLA locus, with DRB1 most and HLA-C fewest.

On this clone: Its antigen remains unidentified.

With 60 Vbeta and 13 Jbeta primers, the PCR was carried out. TCRdb keeps only in-frame clones here, not all; method: immunoSEQ multiplex PCR. The table has some 70,000 clones, 81% seen once. The sample was PBMCs. This clonotype was obtained from a human donor in good health.

The CDR3 DNA reads as TGTGCCAGCTCACCCTTTAAAGGACAGATCAACACTGAAGCTTTCTTT. Its translation: CASSPFKGQINTEAFF. The rearrangement uses TRBV18 and TRBJ1-1; tentatively, D is TRBD1 (6 bases). CDR1 and CDR2 (germline): KGHSH, LQKENI. The CDR3 is 16 amino acids. Trimming left V 3 bases short and J 2 bases short, with 16 bases between.